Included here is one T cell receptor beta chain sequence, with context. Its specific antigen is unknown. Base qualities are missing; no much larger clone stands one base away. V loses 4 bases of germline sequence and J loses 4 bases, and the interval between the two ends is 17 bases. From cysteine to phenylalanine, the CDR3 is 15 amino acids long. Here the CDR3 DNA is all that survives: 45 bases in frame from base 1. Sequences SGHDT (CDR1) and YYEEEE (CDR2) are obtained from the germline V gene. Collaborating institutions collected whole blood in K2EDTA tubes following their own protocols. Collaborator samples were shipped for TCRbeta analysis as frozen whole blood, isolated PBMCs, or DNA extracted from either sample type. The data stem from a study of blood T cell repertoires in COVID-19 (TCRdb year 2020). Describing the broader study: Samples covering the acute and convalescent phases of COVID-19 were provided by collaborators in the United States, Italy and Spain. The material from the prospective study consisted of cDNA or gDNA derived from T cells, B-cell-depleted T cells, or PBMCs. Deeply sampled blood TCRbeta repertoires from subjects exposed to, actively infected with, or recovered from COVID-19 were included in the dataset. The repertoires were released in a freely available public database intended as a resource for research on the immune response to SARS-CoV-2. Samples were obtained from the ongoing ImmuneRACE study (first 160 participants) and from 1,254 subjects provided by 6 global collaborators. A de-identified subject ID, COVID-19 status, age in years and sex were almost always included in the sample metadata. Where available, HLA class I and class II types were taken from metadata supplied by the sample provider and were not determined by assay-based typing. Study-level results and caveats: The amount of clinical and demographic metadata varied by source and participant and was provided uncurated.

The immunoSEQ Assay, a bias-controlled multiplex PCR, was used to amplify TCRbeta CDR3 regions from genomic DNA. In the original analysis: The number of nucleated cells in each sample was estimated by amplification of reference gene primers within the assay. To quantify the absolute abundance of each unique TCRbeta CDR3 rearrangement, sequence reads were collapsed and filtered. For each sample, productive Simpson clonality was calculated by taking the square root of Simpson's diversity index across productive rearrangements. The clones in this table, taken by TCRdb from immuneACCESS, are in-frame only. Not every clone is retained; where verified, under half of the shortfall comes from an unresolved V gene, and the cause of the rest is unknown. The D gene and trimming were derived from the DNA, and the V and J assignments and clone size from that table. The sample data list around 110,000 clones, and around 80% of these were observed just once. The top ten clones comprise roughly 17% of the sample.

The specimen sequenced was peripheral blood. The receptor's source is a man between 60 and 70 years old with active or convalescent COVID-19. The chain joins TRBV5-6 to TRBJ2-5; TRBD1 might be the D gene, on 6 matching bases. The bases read TGTGCCAGCAGCCCCGCGAGGGGGTCTGGAGAGACCCAGTACTTC. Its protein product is CASSPARGSGETQYF.